A selection of T cell receptor beta chains follows, all from one sample in a study of blood T cell repertoires in COVID-19. The assay was immunoSEQ multiplex PCR, and TCRdb's table has in-frame clones only and misses some. Of a few hundred thousand clones in the sample, around nine tenths are singletons; the top ten hold roughly 4.9%. What was sequenced was peripheral blood. The receptor source for this set is a woman aged 60 to 75 with COVID-19, enrolled during active disease. Both conserved end residues are part of each CDR3. A D gene is named only where the DNA matches it firmly. Rows give clone size only sometimes, using once, few, many, or a class for an expanded clone.

TRBJ2-2 . . TRBV28 TGTGCCAGCCGTCCTCACCAGGGGAAGCGGTCTAACACCGGGGAGCTGTTTTTT CASRPHQGKRSNTGELFF
TRBJ2-3 . TRBD1 TRBV5-1 TGCGCCAGCAGACAAGGGACAGTGGGCACAGATACGCAGTATTTT CASRQGTVGTDTQYF
TRBJ1-2 . TRBD1 TRBV3-1/TRBV3-2 TGTGCCAGCAGCCAAATTGCGGGACAGGACAACTATGGCTACACCTTC CASSQIAGQDNYGYTF
TRBJ2-7 . TRBD1 TRBV10-3 TGTGCCATCACTGACTCCTGGGACAGCATCTCCTACGAGCAGTACTTC CAITDSWDSISYEQYF
TRBJ1-1 . TRBD1 TRBV25-1 TGTGCCAGCAGTGAACGGACAGGGGGCGCAGGTTTGTCTGAAGCTTTCTTT CASSERTGGAGLSEAFF
TRBJ2-7 . . TRBV18 TGTGCCAGCTCACGACTAGACTTCCACGAGCAGTACTTC CASSRLDFHEQYF
TRBJ1-1 . TRBD1 TRBV6-6 TGTGCCAGCAGTCCGCAGGGGGCAGGTGAAACTGAAGCTTTCTTT CASSPQGAGETEAFF
TRBJ1-6 . TRBD1 TRBV18 TGTGCCAGCTCACCACGGGGACAGGGGGCCTATAATTCACCCCTCCACTTT CASSPRGQGAYNSPLHF
TRBJ2-1 . . TRBV11-2 TGTGCCAGCAGCGCAGGGTTTGGTGAGCAGTTCTTC CASSAGFGEQFF
TRBJ1-6 . . TRBV6-5 TGTGCCAGCAGCCGGGGTGGTAATTCACCCCTCCACTTT CASSRGGNSPLHF
TRBJ2-2 . TRBD2 TRBV7-3 TGTGCCAGCAGCCCCGCGGGGGGGACCGGGGAGCTGTTTTTT CASSPAGGTGELFF
TRBJ2-3 . TRBD1 TRBV29-1 TGCAGCGTGGGACAGGGCATGGGAGATACGCAGTATTTT CSVGQGMGDTQYF
TRBJ2-7 . TRBD2 TRBV9 TGTGCCAGCAGCGACTCCGGGACTAGCCGGTACTACGAGCAGTACTTC CASSDSGTSRYYEQYF
TRBJ1-2 few . TRBV28 TGTGCCAGCAGTTTAAGGCCAGGGCGTAACTATGGCTACACCTTC CASSLRPGRNYGYTF
TRBJ2-6 . . TRBV10-3 TGTGCCATCAAGGAACGGGGGACTCTGGCCAACGTCCTGACTTTC CAIKERGTLANVLTF
TRBJ2-3 . TRBD2 TRBV24-1 TGTGCCACCAGTGATTTGGGGGCTAGCGGGGCTCTGGATACGCAGTATTTT CATSDLGASGALDTQYF
TRBJ2-5 . . TRBV19 TGTGCCAGTTCCGGAGTGGCAAGGACCCAGTACTTC CASSGVARTQYF
TRBJ1-2 . . TRBV3-1/TRBV3-2 TGTGCCAGCAGCCAAGAACCGGGGGGAGGCTACACCTTC CASSQEPGGGYTF
TRBJ2-7 . . TRBV4-2 TGTGCCAGCAGCCCAGGGCAGAACTTGCCCACCTACGAGCAGTACTTC CASSPGQNLPTYEQYF
TRBJ2-5 . TRBD2 TRBV15 TGTGCCACCAGCGGTTTGGCTAGCGGGAGTAGACAAGAGACCCAGTACTTC CATSGLASGSRQETQYF
TRBJ2-1 . TRBD2 TRBV3-1/TRBV3-2 TGTGCCAGCAGCCCGCGTAGAGCGGGAACCTACAATGAGCAGTTCTTC CASSPRRAGTYNEQFF
TRBJ1-2 few TRBD1 TRBV5-1 TGCGCCAGCAGCTCGAGGACAGGGGATCCTGGCTACACCTTC CASSSRTGDPGYTF
TRBJ2-1 . . TRBV6-4 TGTGCCAGCAGCGACCGAGCCGGAGGGATCTATGAGCAGTTCTTC CASSDRAGGIYEQFF
TRBJ1-1 . TRBD1 TRBV5-4 TGTGCCAGCAGCTTGTACAGGGGGGCTAACACTGAAGCTTTCTTT CASSLYRGANTEAFF
TRBJ2-6 . . TRBV24-1 TGTGCCACAGGGGCTAGTCCAAACTCCGCTGGGGCCAACGTCCTGACTTTC CATGASPNSAGANVLTF
TRBJ2-1 . . TRBV30 TGTGCCTGGATGCAGGACAATGAGCAGTTCTTC CAWMQDNEQFF
TRBJ1-1 . . TRBV7-2 TGTGCCAGCAGCCAATGGGACAAAACTGAAGCTTTCTTT CASSQWDKTEAFF
TRBJ1-5 . TRBD1 TRBV10-3 TGTGTGTCAGGGGGCCCCAATCAGCCCCAGCATTTT CVSGGPNQPQHF
TRBJ2-5 . TRBD2 TRBV19 TGTGCCAGTAGTAGCGGGAGGGCGGGGGAGACCCAGTACTTC CASSSGRAGETQYF
TRBJ1-1 . . TRBV11-3 TGTGCCAGCAGCTTAGGACAGGACGCTGAAGCTTTCTTT CASSLGQDAEAFF
TRBJ2-5 . . TRBV7-2 TGTGCCAGCAGCTTCGAGTCGCAAGAGACCCAGTACTTC CASSFESQETQYF
TRBJ2-7 . TRBD1 TRBV4-1 TGCGCCAGCAGCGAAACCGGGACAGGGGGTAGAGAGCAGTACTTC CASSETGTGGREQYF
TRBJ1-1 . TRBD1 TRBV19 TGTGCCAGTAGCCCCCACAGGGGGACGAACACTGAAGCTTTCTTT CASSPHRGTNTEAFF
TRBJ2-1 few . TRBV7-3 TGTGCCAGCAGCCTAAACCCGGGTGGGTACTACAATGAGCAGTTCTTC CASSLNPGGYYNEQFF
TRBJ1-6 . TRBD1 TRBV5-5 TGTGCCAGCAGCAAACCGTCCGGGACAGGCTATTCACCCCTCCACTTT CASSKPSGTGYSPLHF
TRBJ1-5 . . TRBV28 TGTGCCAGCAGTTTGGAGGGTCGGAGCAATCAGCCCCAGCATTTT CASSLEGRSNQPQHF
TRBJ1-2 . . TRBV3-1/TRBV3-2 TGTGCCAGCAGCCAAGGGCGGGGTTCGGTGGGCTACACCTTC CASSQGRGSVGYTF
TRBJ1-1 . . TRBV7-8 TGTGCCAGCAGCTTAAGCCAGAGGGTGGCTGAAGCTTTCTTT CASSLSQRVAEAFF
TRBJ2-7 . TRBD2 TRBV18 TGTGCCAGCTCACCACCGACTAGCGGGAGTGTGGAGCAGTACTTC CASSPPTSGSVEQYF